The 27 T cell receptor beta chains below were found in one sample sequenced in a study of shared clonotypes between healthy human individuals. Data came from immunoSEQ multiplex PCR; TCRdb stores just in-frame clones and leaves some out. The table has 850,000 to 1,200,000 clones, around 74% seen once. Sample: memory CD4+ T cells sorted from blood. The subset is: CD45RA-negative fraction. All receptors come from a man aged 18 to 29 in good health.

The chain recombines TRBV7-2 with TRBJ1-6; 10 nucleotides match TRBD1. V lost 6 bases, J lost 10 bases, and 9 bases stayed unmatched. Germline V gene lookup returns CDR1 SGHTA and CDR2 FQGNSA. The CDR3 is 15 amino acids. This CDR3 is CASSLDRGLGSPLHF. Written as DNA, the CDR3 is TGTGCCAGCAGTCTCGACAGGGGGCTTGGGTCACCCCTCCACTTT.

The chain recombines TRBV4-1 with TRBJ2-7, with unresolved D. CDR1 is MGHRA, CDR2 YSYEKL, per germline. The CDR3 is 13 amino acids. V was pared by 2 bases and J by 0 bases, with 5 bases between. The CDR3 DNA sequence: TGCGCCAGCAGCCAACTATACTCCTACGAGCAGTACTTC. Protein product: CASSQLYSYEQYF.

The table lists this clone with a few counts. The J gene is TRBJ1-1, the V gene TRBV15, with D perhaps matching TRBD1 (6 bases). The germline V and J ends were trimmed by 5 bases and 3 bases, with 10 bases remaining between them. The CDR3 covers 13 residues. The germline V gene encodes CDR1 LNHNV and CDR2 YYDKDF (reference sequence). In nucleotides, the CDR3 is TGTGCCACCAGCCCCAGGGGATACACTGAAGCTTTCTTT. It codes for CATSPRGYTEAFF.

Concerning this clone itself: The same CDR3 can be traced to other DNA sequences in this sample. The V gene is TRBV5-1, the J gene TRBJ2-5; D possibly corresponds to TRBD1 (6 bases). In germline, CDR1 is SGHRS, CDR2 YFSETQ. This CDR3 is 13 amino acids long. The germline V and J ends were trimmed by 3 bases and 2 bases, with 8 bases remaining between them. The CDR3: CASSWGLQETQYF. In DNA, the CDR3 is TGCGCCAGCAGCTGGGGGCTACAAGAGACCCAGTACTTC. Together with reference TRBV5-1 and TRBJ2-5, the CDR3 gives the full variable domain: KAGVTQTPRYLIKTRGQQVTLSCSPISGHRSVSWYQQTPGQGLQFLFEYFSETQRNKGNFPGRFSGRQFSNSRSEMNVSTLELGDSALYLCASSWGLQETQYFGPGTRLLVL.

The chain links TRBV6-6 to TRBJ1-4, with a possible D match to TRBD1 (5 bases). Trimming removed 7 bases from V and 3 bases from J, with 15 bases in between. The V gene's germline CDR1 is MNHNY and CDR2 SVGAGI (reference sequence). CDR3 length: 15 residues. Here the CDR3 DNA reads TGTGCCAGCAACTACGGCGGGGGTCCTAATGAAAAACTGTTTTTT. Protein product: CASNYGGGPNEKLFF.

This chain links TRBV6-6 with TRBJ1-3; possibly TRBD1 for D (6 bases). Germline values: CDR1 MNHNY, CDR2 SVGAGI (reference sequence). The CDR3 loop spans 15 amino acids. V was cut by 6 bases and J by 0 bases, with 12 bases left in between. CDR3 amino acids: CASSQGQNSGNTIYF. The CDR3 region has the DNA TGTGCCAGCAGCCAGGGACAAAACTCTGGAAACACCATATATTTT.

This sequence joins TRBV30 and TRBJ2-3; TRBD2 matches at 8 bases. Germline values: CDR1 GTSNPN, CDR2 SVGIG (reference sequence). This CDR3 spans 15 amino acids. The V gene end was trimmed by 2 bases and the J gene end by 0 bases; junction bases not matched to a gene: 4. The CDR3 nucleotides read TGTGCCTGGAGTTCCTCGGGGGGGAGCACAGATACGCAGTATTTT. Amino acid sequence: CAWSSSGGSTDTQYF.

This clone was picked up a small number of times. This specimen includes other DNA sequences encoding the same CDR3. This chain joins TRBV5-1 and TRBJ2-7; D is unclear. V gave up 1 base and J gave up 5 bases, with 1 base separating them. The CDR3 totals 10 residues. Germline V lookup: CDR1 SGHRS, CDR2 YFSETQ. CDR3 in DNA: TGCGCCAGCAGCTTGAACGAGCAGTACTTC. Translated: CASSLNEQYF.

V and J are TRBV9 and TRBJ1-1; D call uncertain. Germline V gives CDR1 SGDLS, CDR2 YYNGEE. With 0 bases removed from V and 1 base from J, the gap between germline ends came to 4 bases. The CDR3 contains 13 residues. This chain's CDR3 is CASSVAPNTEAFF. The CDR3 coding sequence is TGTGCCAGCAGCGTAGCCCCGAACACTGAAGCTTTCTTT.

This clone was counted a single time. This chain connects TRBV5-1 to TRBJ1-1; D perhaps matches TRBD1 (6 bases). This CDR3 has 17 amino acids. Germline V gene sequence: CDR1 SGHRS, CDR2 YFSETQ. V lost 4 bases and J 2 bases, leaving 21 bases between the germline ends. This chain's CDR3 is CASSPWQGQYINTEAFF. The CDR3 nucleotides are TGCGCCAGCAGCCCCTGGCAAGGACAGTATATAAACACTGAAGCTTTCTTT.

This clone was counted only a few times. V and J are TRBV18 and TRBJ1-1; D uncertain. This CDR3 is built from 13 residues. Germline CDR1 KGHSH, CDR2 LQKENI. Trimming took 2 bases from V and 1 from J, leaving 5 bases between them. The CDR3 region has the DNA TGTGCCAGCTCACCAGCAGCGAACACTGAAGCTTTCTTT. This gives the protein CASSPAANTEAFF.

About this clone: Other DNA sequences in the same sample also yield this CDR3. This rearrangement joins TRBV2 to TRBJ2-7; D ambiguous. Deletions cut 5 bases from V and 1 base from J, with 3 bases between. This CDR3 spans 11 amino acids. CDR1 is SNHLY and CDR2 is FYNNEI in the germline V gene. The CDR3 bases are TGTGCCAGCAGTCTTTCCTACGAGCAGTACTTC. Translated: CASSLSYEQYF.

The chain is built from TRBV2 and TRBJ2-7; 8 bases are shared with TRBD1. CDR1 and CDR2 (germline): SNHLY, FYNNEI. This CDR3 has 14 amino acids. V was clipped by 6 bases and J by 3 bases; unmatched bases: 7. The CDR3 sequence: CASSVGQGGYEQYF. The CDR3 region has the DNA TGTGCCAGCAGCGTTGGACAGGGTGGCTACGAGCAGTACTTC.

The chain employs TRBV2 and TRBJ2-5; a weak D match, TRBD1 (6 bases). This CDR3 is 14 amino acids long. Trimming shortened V by 4 bases and J by 4 bases, and 13 bases separated the two germline ends. Germline-derived CDR1 and CDR2 are SNHLY and FYNNEI. CDR3 residues: CASSVQGSGETQYF. In DNA form, the CDR3 reads TGTGCCAGCAGTGTCCAGGGGTCCGGAGAGACCCAGTACTTC.

A few counts support this clone. V usage is TRBV5-1 and J usage is TRBJ2-1; 7 positions agree with TRBD1. Losses at the gene ends were 4 bases for V and 5 bases for J; bases not matched to a gene: 9. From germline, CDR1 is SGHRS and CDR2 YFSETQ. The CDR3 totals 15 residues. The CDR3 region has the DNA TGCGCCAGCAGCCCCTACCCGGGACAGAACAATGAGCAGTTCTTC. The encoded protein is CASSPYPGQNNEQFF.

This clone occurred many times. Other DNA sequences in the sample encode the same CDR3. This sequence joins TRBV19 and TRBJ1-2, with D tentatively TRBD1 (6 bases). The CDR3 consists of 15 residues. The germline gives CDR1 LNHDA, CDR2 SQIVND (reference sequence). Trimming pared 3 bases from V and 1 base from J, leaving 12 bases between. The CDR3 DNA reads TGTGCCAGTAGTATCCAGGGAGGGGGTAACTATGGCTACACCTTC. Its translation: CASSIQGGGNYGYTF.

The chain joins TRBV5-1 to TRBJ1-2, with a tentative D call TRBD1 (6 bases). Trimming pared 0 bases from V and 4 bases from J, leaving 13 bases between. The V gene's germline CDR1 is SGHRS and CDR2 YFSETQ. CDR3 length: 15 amino acids. The CDR3 DNA is TGCGCCAGCAGCTTGGCACAGGGTCAGGGCTATGGCTACACCTTC. It translates to CASSLAQGQGYGYTF.

This chain uses TRBV19 with TRBJ2-2, with 8 bases aligning to TRBD2. CDR1 is LNHDA, CDR2 SQIVND, per germline (reference sequence). This CDR3 spans 15 amino acids. With V trimmed by 7 bases and J by 8 bases, 12 bases remained unmatched. The CDR3 loop is CASTVQRELSGELFF. The CDR3 region has the DNA TGTGCCAGTACCGTACAGCGGGAGCTATCTGGGGAGCTGTTTTTT.

This clone was counted only a few times. The chain is built from TRBV7-6 and TRBJ2-3; TRBD2 matches 7 bases. The CDR3 sequence is 16 residues long. V shed 5 bases and J 3 bases; nucleotides not matched to a gene: 11. Germline V lookup: CDR1 SGHVS, CDR2 FNYEAQ. The CDR3 region is CASSTGLGEGTDTQYF. In DNA form, the CDR3 reads TGTGCCAGCAGCACAGGCTTGGGGGAGGGGACAGATACGCAGTATTTT.

This clone was found a few times. The V and J genes are TRBV5-4 and TRBJ2-1, with D possibly being TRBD1 (6 bases). The CDR3 is made up of 16 amino acids. Looked up from germline, CDR1 is SGHNT and CDR2 is YYREEE (reference sequence). V lost 5 bases and J lost 5, with 20 bases in between. The DNA for the CDR3 is TGTGCCAGCAGTGCCGCCTCATCCAGGGGAAACAATGAGCAGTTCTTC. Amino acids: CASSAASSRGNNEQFF.

This sequence joins TRBV10-3 and TRBJ2-7; 8 bases align to TRBD2. The CDR3 extends over 17 amino acids. V dropped 7 bases and J dropped 0; count of bases not matched to a gene: 14. Germline CDR1 and CDR2: ENHRY and SYGVKD. CDR3 region: CAITKHQGSGDSYEQYF. CDR3 DNA sequence: TGTGCCATCACCAAACACCAGGGTAGCGGGGACTCCTACGAGCAGTACTTC.

This clone turned up a few times. This rearrangement joins TRBV20-1 to TRBJ1-1, with D possibly matching TRBD1 (5 bases). With 4 bases removed from V and 7 bases from J, the gap between germline ends came to 7 bases. The CDR3 spans 10 residues. Per germline, CDR1 DFQATT and CDR2 SNEGSKA (reference sequence). The DNA for the CDR3 is TGCAGTGCTACGAGGGGTGAAGCTTTCTTT. Protein sequence: CSATRGEAFF.

The gene calls are TRBV27 and TRBJ1-5; 9 bases line up with TRBD1. The CDR3 covers 15 residues. Trimming at V came to 2 bases and at J to 3 bases, leaving 2 bases not matched to a gene. Germline loops: CDR1 MNHEY, CDR2 SMNVEV (reference sequence). The CDR3 nucleotides read TGTGCCAGCAGTTTAGGGACAGGGATCAATCAGCCCCAGCATTTT. This encodes CASSLGTGINQPQHF.

V gene TRBV5-1 combines with J gene TRBJ1-3; a possible D gene is TRBD1 (5 bases). V was shortened by 4 bases and J by 3 bases, with 14 bases between the two germline ends. Looked up from germline, CDR1 is SGHRS and CDR2 is YFSETQ. The CDR3 is 15 residues long. CDR3 sequence (DNA): TGCGCCAGCAGCCCCGGCCATCAGGGTGGAAACACCATATATTTT. Its translation: CASSPGHQGGNTIYF. Full variable domain (remainder filled in from reference TRBV5-1 and TRBJ1-3): KAGVTQTPRYLIKTRGQQVTLSCSPISGHRSVSWYQQTPGQGLQFLFEYFSETQRNKGNFPGRFSGRQFSNSRSEMNVSTLELGDSALYLCASSPGHQGGNTIYFGEGSWLTVV.

This rearrangement joins TRBV5-5 to TRBJ2-7; the D is unclear. Trimming removed 5 bases from V and 0 bases from J, with 6 bases in between. The CDR3 consists of 12 residues. CDR1 is SGHKS, CDR2 YYEKEE, per germline (reference sequence). The CDR3 sequence is CASSPSSYEQYF. CDR3 sequence (DNA): TGTGCCAGCAGTCCGAGCTCCTACGAGCAGTACTTC.

A note on this clone: Other nucleotide sequences in the sample specify the same CDR3. The rearrangement uses TRBV19 and TRBJ2-7, with 7 bases that match TRBD2. J gave up 0 bases and V 1 base, and 0 bases lay outside the gene matches. This CDR3 comprises 14 residues. Germline CDR1 is LNHDA and CDR2 is SQIVND (reference sequence). The CDR3 here is CASSIGGSSYEQYF. The CDR3 DNA reads TGTGCCAGTAGTATAGGCGGGAGCTCCTACGAGCAGTACTTC.

The CDR3 loop reads CASRGEGYGGYTF. The CDR3 DNA follows: TGTGCCAGCAGGGGTGAAGGGTATGGTGGCTACACCTTC. V gene TRBV2 combines with J gene TRBJ1-2; no clear D. CDR1 SNHLY and CDR2 FYNNEI come from the germline V gene. Trimming shortened V by 6 bases and J by 7 bases, and 15 bases separated the two germline ends. This CDR3 has 13 amino acids.